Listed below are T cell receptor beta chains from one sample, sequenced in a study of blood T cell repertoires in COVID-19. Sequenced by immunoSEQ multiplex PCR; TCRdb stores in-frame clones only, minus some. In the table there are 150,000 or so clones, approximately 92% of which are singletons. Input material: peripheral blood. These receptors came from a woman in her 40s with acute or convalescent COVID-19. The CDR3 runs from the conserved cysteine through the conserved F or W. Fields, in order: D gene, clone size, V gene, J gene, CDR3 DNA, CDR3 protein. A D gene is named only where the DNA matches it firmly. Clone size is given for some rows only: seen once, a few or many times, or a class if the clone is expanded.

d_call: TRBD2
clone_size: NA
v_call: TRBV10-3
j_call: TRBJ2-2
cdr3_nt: TGTGCCATCACTCCACTAGCGGGGAACACCGGGGAGCTGTTTTTT
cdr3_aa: CAITPLAGNTGELFF

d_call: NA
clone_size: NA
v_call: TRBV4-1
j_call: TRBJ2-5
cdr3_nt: TGCGCCAGCAGCCTCTTCGGAGGGGAAGAGACCCAGTACTTC
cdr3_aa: CASSLFGGEETQYF

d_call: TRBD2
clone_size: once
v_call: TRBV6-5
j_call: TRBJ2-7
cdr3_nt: TGTGCCAGCCGGCAATTAGCGGGCAATTACGAGCAGTACTTC
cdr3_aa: CASRQLAGNYEQYF

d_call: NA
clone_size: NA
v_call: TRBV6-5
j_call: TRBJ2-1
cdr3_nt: TGTGCCAGCAGTTACGCAGGGTACAATGAGCAGTTCTTC
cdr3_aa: CASSYAGYNEQFF

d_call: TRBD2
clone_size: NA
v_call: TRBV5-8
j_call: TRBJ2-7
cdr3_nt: TGTGCCAGCAGCGCGGGACTAGCGCGTTCCTACGAGCAGTACTTC
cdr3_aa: CASSAGLARSYEQYF

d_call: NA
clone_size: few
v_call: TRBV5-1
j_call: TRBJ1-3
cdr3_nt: TGCGCCAGCAGCCAGGGGAGCTCTGGAAACACCATATATTTT
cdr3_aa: CASSQGSSGNTIYF

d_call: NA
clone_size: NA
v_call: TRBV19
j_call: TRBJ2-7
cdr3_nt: TGTGCCAGTAGTATAGATTATAGTGGAGCCTACGAGCAGTACTTC
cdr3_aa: CASSIDYSGAYEQYF

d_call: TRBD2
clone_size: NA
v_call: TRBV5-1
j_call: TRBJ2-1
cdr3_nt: TGCGCCAGCAGCTTGCTAGCGGAAGGCAATGAGCAGTTCTTC
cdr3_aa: CASSLLAEGNEQFF

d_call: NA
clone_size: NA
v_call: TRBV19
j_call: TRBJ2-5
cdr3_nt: TGTGCCAGTAGTACGTGGGACAGCCCGGGGAGGGAGACCCAGTACTTC
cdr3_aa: CASSTWDSPGRETQYF

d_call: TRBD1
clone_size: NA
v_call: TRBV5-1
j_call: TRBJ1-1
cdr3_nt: TGCGCCAGCAGCCGACAACAGGGGGCGACTGCTGAAGCTTTCTTT
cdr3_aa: CASSRQQGATAEAFF

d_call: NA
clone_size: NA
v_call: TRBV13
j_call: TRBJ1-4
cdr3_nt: TGTGCCAGCAGCTTAGGGGAGGGTCGGCTCAATGAAAAACTGTTTTTT
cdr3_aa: CASSLGEGRLNEKLFF

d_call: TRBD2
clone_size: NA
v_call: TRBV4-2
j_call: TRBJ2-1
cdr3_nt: TGTGCCAGCAGCCAAGGAAGGACTAGCGGGGGTTTCTCCTACAATGAGCAGTTCTTC
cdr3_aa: CASSQGRTSGGFSYNEQFF

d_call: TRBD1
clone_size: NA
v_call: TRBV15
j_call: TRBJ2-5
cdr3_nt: TGTGCCACCAGCTTCCCGGGACAGGGGACCGAGACCCAGTACTTC
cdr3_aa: CATSFPGQGTETQYF

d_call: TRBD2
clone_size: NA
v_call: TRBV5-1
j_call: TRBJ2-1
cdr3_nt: TGCGCCAGCAGCAGATCAGCGGGAGCCGTCTACAATGAGCAGTTCTTC
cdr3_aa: CASSRSAGAVYNEQFF

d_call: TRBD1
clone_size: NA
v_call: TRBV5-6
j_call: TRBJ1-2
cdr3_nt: TGTGCCAGCAGCTTGGACAGGGGCTATGGCTACACCTTC
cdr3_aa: CASSLDRGYGYTF

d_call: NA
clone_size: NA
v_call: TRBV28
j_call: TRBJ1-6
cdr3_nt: TGTGCCAGCAGTCCCGCGGACAGATCCTATTCACCCCTCCACTTT
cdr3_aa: CASSPADRSYSPLHF

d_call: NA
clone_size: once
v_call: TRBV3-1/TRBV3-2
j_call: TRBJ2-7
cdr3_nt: TGTGCCAGCAGCCAAGCTAGCTATGGAAACTACGAGCAGTACTTC
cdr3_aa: CASSQASYGNYEQYF

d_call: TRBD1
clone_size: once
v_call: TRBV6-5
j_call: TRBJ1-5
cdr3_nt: TGTGCCATCAACCCGGACAGGGTAGGCAATCAGCCCCAGCATTTT
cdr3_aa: CAINPDRVGNQPQHF

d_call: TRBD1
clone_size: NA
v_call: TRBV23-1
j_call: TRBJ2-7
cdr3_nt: TGCGCCAGCAGATTGTTTTACAGGGGGCCGGGGGCCTACGAGCAGTACTTC
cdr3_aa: CASRLFYRGPGAYEQYF

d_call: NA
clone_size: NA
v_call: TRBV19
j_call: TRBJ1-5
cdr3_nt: TGTGCCAGTAGGGGGAGCGGTACGAGCAATCAGCCCCAGCATTTT
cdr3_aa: CASRGSGTSNQPQHF

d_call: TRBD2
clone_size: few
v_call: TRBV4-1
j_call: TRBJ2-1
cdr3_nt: TGCGCCAGCAGCCAGGGAGGACTAGCGTGGAATGAGCAGTTCTTC
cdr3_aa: CASSQGGLAWNEQFF

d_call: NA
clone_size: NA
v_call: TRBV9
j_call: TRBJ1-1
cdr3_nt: TGTGCCAGCAGCGAACAATTGAACACTGAAGCTTTCTTT
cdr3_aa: CASSEQLNTEAFF

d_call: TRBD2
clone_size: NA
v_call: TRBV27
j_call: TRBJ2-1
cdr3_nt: TGTGCCAGCAGTTCCAGCGGGAAGTCCTACAATGAGCAGTTCTTC
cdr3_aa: CASSSSGKSYNEQFF

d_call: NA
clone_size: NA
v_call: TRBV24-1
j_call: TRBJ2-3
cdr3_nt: TGTGCCACCAGTGATTCGGCGGGGAGATCTAGCACAGATACGCAGTATTTT
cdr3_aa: CATSDSAGRSSTDTQYF

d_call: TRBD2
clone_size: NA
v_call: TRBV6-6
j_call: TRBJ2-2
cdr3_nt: TGTGCCAGCAGTCTAGCGGCCTTTTATAACACCGGGGAGCTGTTTTTT
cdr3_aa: CASSLAAFYNTGELFF

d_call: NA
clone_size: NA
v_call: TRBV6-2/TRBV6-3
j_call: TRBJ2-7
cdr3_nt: TGTGCCAGCAGTTACCGGGGGGCATCCTACGAGCAGTACTTC
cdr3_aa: CASSYRGASYEQYF

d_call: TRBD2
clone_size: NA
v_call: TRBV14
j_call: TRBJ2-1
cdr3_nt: TGTGCCAGCAGCCGAGGTCCACTAGCGGGGGGGCGCTATGAGCAGTTCTTC
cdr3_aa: CASSRGPLAGGRYEQFF

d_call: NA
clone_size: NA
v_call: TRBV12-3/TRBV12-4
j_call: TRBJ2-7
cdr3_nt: TGTGCCAGCAGTCCCTCAGGCTACGAGCAGTACTTC
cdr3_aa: CASSPSGYEQYF

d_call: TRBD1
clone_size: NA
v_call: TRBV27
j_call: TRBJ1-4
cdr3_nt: TGTGCCAGCAGTTTTTACACCGGGACAGGGAGGGTCGATGAAAAACTGTTTTTT
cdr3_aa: CASSFYTGTGRVDEKLFF

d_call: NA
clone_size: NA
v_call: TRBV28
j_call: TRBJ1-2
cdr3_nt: TGTGCCAGCAGTGCGGGGGATATCAACTATGGCTACACCTTC
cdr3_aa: CASSAGDINYGYTF

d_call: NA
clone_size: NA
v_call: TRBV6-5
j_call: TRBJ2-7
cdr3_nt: TGTGCCAGCGGCCAGGGCAGGGCCTACGAGCAGTACTTC
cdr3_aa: CASGQGRAYEQYF

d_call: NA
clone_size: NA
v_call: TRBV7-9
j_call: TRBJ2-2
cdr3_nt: TGTGCCAGCAGCTCCGGACAGATAAACACCGGGGAGCTGTTTTTT
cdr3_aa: CASSSGQINTGELFF

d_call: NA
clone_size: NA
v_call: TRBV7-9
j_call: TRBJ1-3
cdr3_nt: TGTGCCAGCAGCAGACGGGAGCGGGCTGGAAACACCATATATTTT
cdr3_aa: CASSRRERAGNTIYF

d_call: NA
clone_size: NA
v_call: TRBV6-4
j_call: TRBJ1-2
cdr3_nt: TGTGCCAGCAAACAATCACATACCAACTATGGCTACACCTTC
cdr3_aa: CASKQSHTNYGYTF

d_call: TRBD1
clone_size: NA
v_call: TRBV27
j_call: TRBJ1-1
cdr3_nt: TGTGCCAGCAGAAATGGGGACAGGCAGAACACTGAAGCTTTCTTT
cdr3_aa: CASRNGDRQNTEAFF